This T cell receptor beta chain was identified during a study of PD-L1 blockade in urothelial cancer. Study-wide background: Patients took up atezolizumab at some point between 2014 and 2015 at 1,200 mg intravenously every 3 weeks. At 3 weeks after treatment start (second dose) and again at 6 weeks, blood was analyzed. Researchers found blood samples held a median of approximately 150,000 T cells.

Each patient gave between 1 and 8 samples, pretreatment and on-treatment. The CDR3 runs 13 residues. Germline V gene lookup returns CDR1 SSHAT and CDR2 FNYEAQ (reference sequence). Trimming left V 5 bases short and J 2 bases short, with 7 bases between. TCRdb's copy holds only in-frame clones and misses some; the assay was immunoSEQ multiplex PCR. The table lists over 15,000 clones, roughly nine tenths of them singletons. Here the sequenced sample was PBMCs, taken around atezolizumab (anti-PD-L1) treatment. The TCR originated in a man in his fifties or sixties with urothelial cancer. This chain joins TRBV7-7 and TRBJ1-3; the D is unclear. CDR3 sequence reads: CASSRETGNTIYF. The CDR3 DNA reads as TGTGCCAGCAGCCGCGAAACTGGAAACACCATATATTTT.